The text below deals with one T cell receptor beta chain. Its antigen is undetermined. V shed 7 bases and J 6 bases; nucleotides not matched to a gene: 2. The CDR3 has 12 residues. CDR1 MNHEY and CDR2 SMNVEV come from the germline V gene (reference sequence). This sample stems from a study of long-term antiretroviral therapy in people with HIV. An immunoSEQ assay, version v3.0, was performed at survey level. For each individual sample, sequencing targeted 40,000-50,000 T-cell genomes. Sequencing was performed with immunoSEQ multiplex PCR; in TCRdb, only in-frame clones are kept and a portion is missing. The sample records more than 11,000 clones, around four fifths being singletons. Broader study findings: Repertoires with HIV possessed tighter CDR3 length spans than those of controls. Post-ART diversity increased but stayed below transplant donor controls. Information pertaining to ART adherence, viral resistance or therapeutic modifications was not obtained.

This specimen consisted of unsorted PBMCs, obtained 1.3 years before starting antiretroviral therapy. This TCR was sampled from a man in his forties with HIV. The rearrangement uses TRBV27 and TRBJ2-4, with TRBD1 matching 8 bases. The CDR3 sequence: CASTGQGNIQYF. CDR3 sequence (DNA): TGTGCCAGCACCGGACAGGGAAACATTCAGTACTTC.